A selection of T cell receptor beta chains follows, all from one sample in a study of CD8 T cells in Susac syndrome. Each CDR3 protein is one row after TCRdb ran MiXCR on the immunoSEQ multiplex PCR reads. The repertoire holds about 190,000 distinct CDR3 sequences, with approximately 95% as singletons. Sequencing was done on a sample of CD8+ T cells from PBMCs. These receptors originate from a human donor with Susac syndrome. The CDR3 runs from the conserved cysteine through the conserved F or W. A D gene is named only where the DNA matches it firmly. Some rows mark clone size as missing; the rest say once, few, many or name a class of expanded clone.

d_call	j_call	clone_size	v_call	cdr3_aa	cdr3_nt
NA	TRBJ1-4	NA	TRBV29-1	CSGQLNEKLFF	TGCAGCGGACAGCTTAATGAAAAACTGTTTTTT
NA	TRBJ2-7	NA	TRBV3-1	CASSQDFPVDGYEQYF	TGTGCCAGCAGCCAAGACTTCCCGGTGGACGGATACGAGCAGTACTTC
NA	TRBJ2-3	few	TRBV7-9	CASSRTASTDTQYF	TGTGCCAGCAGCCGGACAGCAAGCACAGATACGCAGTATTTT
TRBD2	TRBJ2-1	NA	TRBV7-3	CASSPKTSGGSYNEQFF	TGTGCCAGCAGCCCTAAGACTAGCGGGGGGTCATACAATGAGCAGTTCTTC
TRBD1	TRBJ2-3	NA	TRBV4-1	CASSRYRGTDTQYF	TGCGCCAGCAGCCGATACAGGGGAACGGATACGCAGTATTTT
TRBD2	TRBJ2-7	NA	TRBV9	CASSVVSGSEQYF	TGTGCCAGCAGCGTAGTGAGCGGGAGCGAGCAGTACTTC
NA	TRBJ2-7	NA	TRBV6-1	CASRPLQTTLSYEQYF	TGTGCCAGCAGGCCACTTCAGACGACCCTCTCCTACGAGCAGTACTTC
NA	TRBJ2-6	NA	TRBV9	CASSSSGTGANVLTF	TGTGCCAGCAGCTCCTCGGGGACTGGGGCCAACGTCCTGACTTTC
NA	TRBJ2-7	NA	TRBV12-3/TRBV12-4	CASSLPKHEQYF	TGTGCCAGCAGTCTACCGAAGCACGAGCAGTACTTC
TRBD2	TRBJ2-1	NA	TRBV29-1	CSVEGGGGGIGVF	TGCAGCGTTGAAGGAGGTGGCGGGGGTATAGGAGTCTTC
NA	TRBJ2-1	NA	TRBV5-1	CASSLYARDRNNEQFF	TGCGCCAGCAGCTTGTATGCGCGGGACCGGAACAATGAGCAGTTCTTC
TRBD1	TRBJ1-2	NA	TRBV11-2	CASSQGRTGGLKGGYTF	TGTGCCAGCAGCCAAGGACGGACAGGGGGGCTTAAGGGTGGCTACACCTTC
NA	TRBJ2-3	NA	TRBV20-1	CSATTLGPVEGTDTQYF	TGCAGTGCTACCACCCTGGGACCCGTCGAGGGCACAGATACGCAGTATTTT
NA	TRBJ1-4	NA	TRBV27	CASSRTPVGEKLFF	TGTGCCAGCAGCCGGACGCCGGTTGGGGAAAAACTGTTTTTT
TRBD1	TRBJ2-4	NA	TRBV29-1	CSASGQPLAKNIQYF	TGCAGCGCTTCGGGACAGCCTCTAGCCAAAAACATTCAGTACTTC
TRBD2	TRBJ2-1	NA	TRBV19	CASSILGLAGNEQFF	TGTGCCAGTAGTATATTAGGACTAGCGGGAAATGAGCAGTTCTTC
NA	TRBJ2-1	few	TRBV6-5	CASSYRGGYNEQFF	TGTGCCAGCAGTTATAGGGGCGGCTACAATGAGCAGTTCTTC
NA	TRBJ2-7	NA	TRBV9	CASSVEASVVHEQYF	TGTGCCAGCAGCGTAGAGGCTAGCGTAGTCCACGAGCAGTACTTC
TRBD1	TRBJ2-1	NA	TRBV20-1	CSAHDALGQGSYNEQFF	TGCAGTGCTCATGACGCCCTGGGACAGGGTTCCTACAATGAGCAGTTCTTC
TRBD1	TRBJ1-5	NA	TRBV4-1	CASSFERGLSNQPQHF	TGCGCCAGCAGCTTCGAGAGGGGGCTATCCAATCAGCCCCAGCATTTT
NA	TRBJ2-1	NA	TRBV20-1	CSARDRRSLSSYNEQFF	TGCAGTGCTAGAGATCGGCGGTCCCTTAGCTCCTACAATGAGCAGTTCTTC
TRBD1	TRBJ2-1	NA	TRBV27	CASSLGTGGDYNEQFF	TGTGCCAGCAGTCTCGGGACAGGGGGCGACTACAATGAGCAGTTCTTC
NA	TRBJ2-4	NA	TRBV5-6	CASSLGGVQNIQYF	TGTGCCAGCAGCTTGGGGGGGGTGCAAAACATTCAGTACTTC
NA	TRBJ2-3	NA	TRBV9	CASSYTGTSTDTQYF	TGTGCCAGCAGCTATACCGGGACTAGCACAGATACGCAGTATTTT
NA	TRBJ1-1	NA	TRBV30	CAWSTGTAGGAFF	TGTGCCTGGAGTACAGGTACAGCCGGGGGAGCTTTCTTT
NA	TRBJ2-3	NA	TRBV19	CASSRDLADTQYF	TGTGCCAGTAGTAGGGACTTGGCCGATACGCAGTATTTT
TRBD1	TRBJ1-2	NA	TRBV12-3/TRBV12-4	CASTPGTGVGGYTF	TGTGCCAGCACCCCCGGGACAGGGGTAGGTGGCTACACCTTC
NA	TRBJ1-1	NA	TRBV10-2	CASGRTDTEAFF	TGCGCCAGCGGTCGGACGGACACTGAAGCTTTCTTT
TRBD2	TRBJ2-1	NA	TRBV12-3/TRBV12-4	CASSLAPGGEQFF	TGTGCCAGCAGTTTAGCCCCGGGGGGTGAGCAGTTCTTC
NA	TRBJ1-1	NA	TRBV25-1	CASNDGASGAFF	TGTGCCAGCAACGATGGGGCTTCGGGCGCTTTCTTT
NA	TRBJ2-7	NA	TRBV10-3	CAIGGPDRSHEQYF	TGTGCCATCGGGGGACCCGACAGGTCCCACGAGCAGTACTTC
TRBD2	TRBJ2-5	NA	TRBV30	CAWSDRVSGGTQETQYF	TGTGCCTGGAGTGATAGAGTTAGCGGGGGTACCCAAGAGACCCAGTACTTC
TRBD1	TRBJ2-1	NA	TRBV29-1	CSVGGQGGWSEQFF	TGCAGCGTTGGGGGACAGGGGGGTTGGTCTGAGCAGTTCTTC
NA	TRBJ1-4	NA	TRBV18	CASSPTETNEKLFF	TGTGCCAGCTCACCGACGGAGACTAATGAAAAACTGTTTTTT
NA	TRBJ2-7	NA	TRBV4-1	CASSQGRDSDYEQYF	TGCGCCAGCAGCCAAGGCAGAGACTCGGACTACGAGCAGTACTTC
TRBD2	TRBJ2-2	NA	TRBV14	CASSQVSSGEELFF	TGTGCCAGCAGCCAAGTATCTAGCGGCGAGGAGCTGTTTTTT
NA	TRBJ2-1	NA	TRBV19	CASSIGGGDVREQFF	TGTGCCAGTAGTATAGGGGGCGGGGATGTTCGGGAGCAGTTCTTC
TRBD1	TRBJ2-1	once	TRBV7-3	CASSLIDRANEQFF	TGTGCCAGCAGCTTAATCGACAGGGCCAATGAGCAGTTCTTC
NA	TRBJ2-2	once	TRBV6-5	CASSYSNGNTGELFF	TGTGCCAGCAGTTACTCGAACGGGAACACCGGGGAGCTGTTTTTT
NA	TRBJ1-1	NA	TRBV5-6	CASSHSTEAFF	TGTGCCAGCAGCCATTCTACTGAAGCTTTCTTT
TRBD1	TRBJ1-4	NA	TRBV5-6	CASSWGTGYEKLFF	TGTGCCAGCAGTTGGGGGACAGGTTATGAAAAACTGTTTTTT